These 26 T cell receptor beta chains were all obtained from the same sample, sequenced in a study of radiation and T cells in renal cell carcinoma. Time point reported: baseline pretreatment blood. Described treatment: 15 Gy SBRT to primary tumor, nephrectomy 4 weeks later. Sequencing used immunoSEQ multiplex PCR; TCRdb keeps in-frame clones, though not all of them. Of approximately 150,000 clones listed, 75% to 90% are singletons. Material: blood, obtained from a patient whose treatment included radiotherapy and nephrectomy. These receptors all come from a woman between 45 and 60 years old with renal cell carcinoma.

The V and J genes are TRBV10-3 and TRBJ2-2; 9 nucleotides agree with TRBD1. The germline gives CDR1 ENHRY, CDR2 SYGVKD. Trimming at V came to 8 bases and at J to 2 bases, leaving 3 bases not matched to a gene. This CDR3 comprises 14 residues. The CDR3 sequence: CAIRDRDNTGELFF. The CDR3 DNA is TGTGCCATCCGGGACAGGGATAACACCGGGGAGCTGTTTTTT.

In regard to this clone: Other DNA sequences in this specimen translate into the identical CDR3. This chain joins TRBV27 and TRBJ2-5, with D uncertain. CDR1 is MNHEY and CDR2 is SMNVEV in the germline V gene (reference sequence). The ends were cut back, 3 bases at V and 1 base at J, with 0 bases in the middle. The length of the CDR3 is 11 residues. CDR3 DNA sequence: TGTGCCAGCAGTTTCCAAGAGACCCAGTACTTC. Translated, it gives CASSFQETQYF.

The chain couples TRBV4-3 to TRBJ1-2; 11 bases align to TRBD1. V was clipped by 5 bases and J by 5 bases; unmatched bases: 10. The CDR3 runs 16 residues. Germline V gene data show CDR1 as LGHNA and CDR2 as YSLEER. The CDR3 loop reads CASSAHTGTGGYGYTF. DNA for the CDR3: TGCGCCAGCAGCGCACACACCGGGACAGGGGGGTATGGCTACACCTTC.

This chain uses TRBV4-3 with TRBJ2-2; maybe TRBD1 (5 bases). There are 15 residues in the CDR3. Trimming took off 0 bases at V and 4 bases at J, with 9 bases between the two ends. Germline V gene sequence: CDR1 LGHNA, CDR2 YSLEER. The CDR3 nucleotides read TGCGCCAGCAGCCAAGATGGGGCCGTCACCGGGGAGCTGTTTTTT. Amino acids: CASSQDGAVTGELFF.

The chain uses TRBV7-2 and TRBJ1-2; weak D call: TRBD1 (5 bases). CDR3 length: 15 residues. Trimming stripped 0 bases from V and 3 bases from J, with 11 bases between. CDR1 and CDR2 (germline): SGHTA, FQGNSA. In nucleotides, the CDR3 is TGTGCCAGCAGCTTAGCGCTCGGCAGGGACTATGGCTACACCTTC. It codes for CASSLALGRDYGYTF.

As DNA, the CDR3 is TGTGCCAGCAGCCAAGTAGGACAGGGGTTTTCTGGAAACACCATATATTTT. Amino acid sequence: CASSQVGQGFSGNTIYF. The chain has TRBV14 and TRBJ1-3; 9 nucleotides line up with TRBD1. Germline CDR1 and CDR2: SGHDN and FVKESK. V lost 1 base and J lost 1; bases outside the gene matches: 5. The CDR3 runs 17 residues.

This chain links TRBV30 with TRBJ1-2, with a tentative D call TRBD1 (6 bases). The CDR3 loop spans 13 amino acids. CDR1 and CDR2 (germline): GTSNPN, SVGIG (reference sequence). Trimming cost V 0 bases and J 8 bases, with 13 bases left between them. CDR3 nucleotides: TGTGCCTGGAGTGTACAGGGTTTCTTGGGCTACACCTTC. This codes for CAWSVQGFLGYTF.

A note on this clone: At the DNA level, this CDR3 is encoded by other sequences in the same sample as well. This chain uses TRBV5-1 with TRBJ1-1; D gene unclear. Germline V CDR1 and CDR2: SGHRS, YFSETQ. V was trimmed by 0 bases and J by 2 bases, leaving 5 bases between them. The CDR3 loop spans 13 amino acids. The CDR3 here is CASSLGANTEAFF. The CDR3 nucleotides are TGCGCCAGCAGCTTGGGGGCTAACACTGAAGCTTTCTTT.

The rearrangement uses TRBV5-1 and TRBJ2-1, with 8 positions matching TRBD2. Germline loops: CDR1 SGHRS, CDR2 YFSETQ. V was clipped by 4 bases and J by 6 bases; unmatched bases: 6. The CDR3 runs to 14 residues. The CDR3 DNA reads TGCGCCAGCAGCACCATAACTAGCGGCAATGAGCAGTTCTTC. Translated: CASSTITSGNEQFF.

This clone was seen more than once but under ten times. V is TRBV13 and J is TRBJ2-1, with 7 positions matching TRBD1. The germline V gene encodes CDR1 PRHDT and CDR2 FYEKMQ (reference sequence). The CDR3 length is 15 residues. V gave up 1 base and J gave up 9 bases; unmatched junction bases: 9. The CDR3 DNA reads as TGTGCCAGCAGCTTAGAAGGGGGCGGCGAGAGTGAGCAGTTCTTC. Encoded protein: CASSLEGGGESEQFF.

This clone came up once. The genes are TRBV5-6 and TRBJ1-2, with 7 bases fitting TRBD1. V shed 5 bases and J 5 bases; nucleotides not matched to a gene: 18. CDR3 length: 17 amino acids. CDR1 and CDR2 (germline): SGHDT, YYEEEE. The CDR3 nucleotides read TGTGCCAGCAGTCCCACCCTCTTTAATAACAGGGGATATGGCTACACCTTC. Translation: CASSPTLFNNRGYGYTF.

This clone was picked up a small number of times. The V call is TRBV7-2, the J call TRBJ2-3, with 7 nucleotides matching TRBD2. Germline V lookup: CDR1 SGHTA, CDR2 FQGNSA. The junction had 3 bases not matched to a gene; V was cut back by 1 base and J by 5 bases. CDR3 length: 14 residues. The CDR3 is CASSLGGREDTQYF. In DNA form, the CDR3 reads TGTGCCAGCAGCTTAGGGGGGAGGGAAGATACGCAGTATTTT.

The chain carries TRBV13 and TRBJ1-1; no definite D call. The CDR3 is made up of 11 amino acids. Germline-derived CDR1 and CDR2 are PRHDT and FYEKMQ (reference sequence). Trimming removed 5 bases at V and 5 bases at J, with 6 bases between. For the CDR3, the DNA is TGTGCCAGCAGCCTCGTAACTGAAGCTTTCTTT. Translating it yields CASSLVTEAFF. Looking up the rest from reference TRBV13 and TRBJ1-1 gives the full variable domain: AAGVIQSPRHLIKEKRETATLKCYPIPRHDTVYWYQQGPGQDPQFLISFYEKMQSDKGSIPDRFSAQQFSDYHSELNMSSLELGDSALYFCASSLVTEAFFGQGTRLTVV.

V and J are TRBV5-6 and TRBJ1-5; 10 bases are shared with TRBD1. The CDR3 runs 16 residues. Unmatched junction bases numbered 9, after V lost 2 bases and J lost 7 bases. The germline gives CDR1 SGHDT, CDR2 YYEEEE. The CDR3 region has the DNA TGTGCCAGCAGCTTCGGGACAGGGGAAGATTTCCAGCCCCAGCATTTT. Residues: CASSFGTGEDFQPQHF.

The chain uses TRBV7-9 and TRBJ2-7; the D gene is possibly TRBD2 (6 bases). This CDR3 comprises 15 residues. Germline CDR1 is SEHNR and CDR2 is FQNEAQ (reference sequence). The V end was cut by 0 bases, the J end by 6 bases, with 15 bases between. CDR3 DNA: TGTGCCAGCAGCTTAGCGCGGGGCGCCGGGTCCGAGCAGTACTTC. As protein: CASSLARGAGSEQYF.

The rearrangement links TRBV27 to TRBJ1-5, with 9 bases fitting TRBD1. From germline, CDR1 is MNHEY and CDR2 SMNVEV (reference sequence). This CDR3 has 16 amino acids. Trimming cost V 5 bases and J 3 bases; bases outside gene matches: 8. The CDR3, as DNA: TGTGCCAGCAGTCATGGGACAGGGCGTTTCAATCAGCCCCAGCATTTT. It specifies CASSHGTGRFNQPQHF.

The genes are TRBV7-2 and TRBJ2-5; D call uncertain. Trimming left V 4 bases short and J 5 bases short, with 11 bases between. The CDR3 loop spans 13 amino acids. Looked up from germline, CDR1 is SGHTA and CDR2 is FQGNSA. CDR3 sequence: CASSSHRGETQYF. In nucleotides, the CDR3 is TGTGCCAGCAGCTCCCATCGTGGGGAGACCCAGTACTTC.

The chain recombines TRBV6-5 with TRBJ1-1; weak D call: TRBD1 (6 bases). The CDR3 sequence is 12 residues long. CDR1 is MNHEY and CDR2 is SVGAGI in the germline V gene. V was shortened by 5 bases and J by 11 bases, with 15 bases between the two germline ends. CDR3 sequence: CASSRRRGEAFF. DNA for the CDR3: TGTGCCAGCAGTCGCCGTAGGGGGGAGGCTTTCTTT.

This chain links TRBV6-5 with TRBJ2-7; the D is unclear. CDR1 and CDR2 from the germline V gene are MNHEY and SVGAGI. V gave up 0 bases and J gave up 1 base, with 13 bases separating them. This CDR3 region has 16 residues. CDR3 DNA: TGTGCCAGCAGTTACTCGACTCCCTGGGGTTCCTACGAGCAGTACTTC. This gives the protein CASSYSTPWGSYEQYF.

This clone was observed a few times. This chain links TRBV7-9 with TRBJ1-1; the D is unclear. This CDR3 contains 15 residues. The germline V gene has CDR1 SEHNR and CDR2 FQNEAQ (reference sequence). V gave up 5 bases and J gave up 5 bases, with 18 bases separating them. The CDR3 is CASSRATSPRTEAFF. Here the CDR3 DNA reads TGTGCCAGCAGCCGTGCAACCTCCCCCCGGACTGAAGCTTTCTTT.

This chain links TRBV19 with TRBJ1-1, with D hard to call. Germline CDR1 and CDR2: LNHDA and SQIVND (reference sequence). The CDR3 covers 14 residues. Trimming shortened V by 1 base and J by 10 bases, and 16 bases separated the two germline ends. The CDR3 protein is CASSIGEALTPAFF. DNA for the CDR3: TGTGCCAGTAGTATAGGGGAGGCCCTTACTCCAGCTTTCTTT. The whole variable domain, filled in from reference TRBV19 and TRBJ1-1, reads DGGITQSPKYLFRKEGQNVTLSCEQNLNHDAMYWYRQDPGQGLRLIYYSQIVNDFQKGDIAEGYSVSREKKESFPLTVTSAQKNPTAFYLCASSIGEALTPAFFGQGTRLTVV.

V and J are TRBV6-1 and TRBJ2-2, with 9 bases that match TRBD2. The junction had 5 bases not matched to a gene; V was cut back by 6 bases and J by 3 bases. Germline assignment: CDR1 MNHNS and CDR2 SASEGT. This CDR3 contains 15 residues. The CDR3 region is CASRGTSGHTGELFF. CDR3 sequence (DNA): TGTGCCAGCAGGGGCACTAGCGGGCACACCGGGGAGCTGTTTTTT.

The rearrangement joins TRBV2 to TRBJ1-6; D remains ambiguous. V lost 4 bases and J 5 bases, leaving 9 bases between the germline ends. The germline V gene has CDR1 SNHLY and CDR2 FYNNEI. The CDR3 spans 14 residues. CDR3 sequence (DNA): TGTGCCAGCAGTGTCAGAGCAGATAATTCACCCCTCCACTTT. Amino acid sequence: CASSVRADNSPLHF.

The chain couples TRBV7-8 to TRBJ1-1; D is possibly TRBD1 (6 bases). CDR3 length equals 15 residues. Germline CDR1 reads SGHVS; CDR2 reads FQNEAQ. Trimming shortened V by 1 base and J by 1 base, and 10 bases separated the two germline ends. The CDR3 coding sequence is TGTGCCAGCAGCTTAGTGGGGGCAGAGAACACTGAAGCTTTCTTT. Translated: CASSLVGAENTEAFF.

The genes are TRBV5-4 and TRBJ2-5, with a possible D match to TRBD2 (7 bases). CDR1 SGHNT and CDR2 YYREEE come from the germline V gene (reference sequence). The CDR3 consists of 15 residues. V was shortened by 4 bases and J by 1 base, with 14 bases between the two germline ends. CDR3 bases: TGTGCCAGCAGCCGCGATCGGGGGGCCCAAGAGACCCAGTACTTC. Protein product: CASSRDRGAQETQYF. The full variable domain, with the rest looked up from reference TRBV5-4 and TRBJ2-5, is ETGVTQSPTHLIKTRGQQVTLRCSSQSGHNTVSWYQQALGQGPQFIFQYYREEENGRGNFPPRFSGLQFPNYSSELNVNALELDDSALYLCASSRDRGAQETQYFGPGTRLLVL.

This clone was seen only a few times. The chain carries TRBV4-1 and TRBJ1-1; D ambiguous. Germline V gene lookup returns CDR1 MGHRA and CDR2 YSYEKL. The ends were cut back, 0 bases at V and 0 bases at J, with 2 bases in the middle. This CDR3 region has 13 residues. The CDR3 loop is CASSQEMNTEAFF. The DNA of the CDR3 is TGCGCCAGCAGCCAAGAGATGAACACTGAAGCTTTCTTT.